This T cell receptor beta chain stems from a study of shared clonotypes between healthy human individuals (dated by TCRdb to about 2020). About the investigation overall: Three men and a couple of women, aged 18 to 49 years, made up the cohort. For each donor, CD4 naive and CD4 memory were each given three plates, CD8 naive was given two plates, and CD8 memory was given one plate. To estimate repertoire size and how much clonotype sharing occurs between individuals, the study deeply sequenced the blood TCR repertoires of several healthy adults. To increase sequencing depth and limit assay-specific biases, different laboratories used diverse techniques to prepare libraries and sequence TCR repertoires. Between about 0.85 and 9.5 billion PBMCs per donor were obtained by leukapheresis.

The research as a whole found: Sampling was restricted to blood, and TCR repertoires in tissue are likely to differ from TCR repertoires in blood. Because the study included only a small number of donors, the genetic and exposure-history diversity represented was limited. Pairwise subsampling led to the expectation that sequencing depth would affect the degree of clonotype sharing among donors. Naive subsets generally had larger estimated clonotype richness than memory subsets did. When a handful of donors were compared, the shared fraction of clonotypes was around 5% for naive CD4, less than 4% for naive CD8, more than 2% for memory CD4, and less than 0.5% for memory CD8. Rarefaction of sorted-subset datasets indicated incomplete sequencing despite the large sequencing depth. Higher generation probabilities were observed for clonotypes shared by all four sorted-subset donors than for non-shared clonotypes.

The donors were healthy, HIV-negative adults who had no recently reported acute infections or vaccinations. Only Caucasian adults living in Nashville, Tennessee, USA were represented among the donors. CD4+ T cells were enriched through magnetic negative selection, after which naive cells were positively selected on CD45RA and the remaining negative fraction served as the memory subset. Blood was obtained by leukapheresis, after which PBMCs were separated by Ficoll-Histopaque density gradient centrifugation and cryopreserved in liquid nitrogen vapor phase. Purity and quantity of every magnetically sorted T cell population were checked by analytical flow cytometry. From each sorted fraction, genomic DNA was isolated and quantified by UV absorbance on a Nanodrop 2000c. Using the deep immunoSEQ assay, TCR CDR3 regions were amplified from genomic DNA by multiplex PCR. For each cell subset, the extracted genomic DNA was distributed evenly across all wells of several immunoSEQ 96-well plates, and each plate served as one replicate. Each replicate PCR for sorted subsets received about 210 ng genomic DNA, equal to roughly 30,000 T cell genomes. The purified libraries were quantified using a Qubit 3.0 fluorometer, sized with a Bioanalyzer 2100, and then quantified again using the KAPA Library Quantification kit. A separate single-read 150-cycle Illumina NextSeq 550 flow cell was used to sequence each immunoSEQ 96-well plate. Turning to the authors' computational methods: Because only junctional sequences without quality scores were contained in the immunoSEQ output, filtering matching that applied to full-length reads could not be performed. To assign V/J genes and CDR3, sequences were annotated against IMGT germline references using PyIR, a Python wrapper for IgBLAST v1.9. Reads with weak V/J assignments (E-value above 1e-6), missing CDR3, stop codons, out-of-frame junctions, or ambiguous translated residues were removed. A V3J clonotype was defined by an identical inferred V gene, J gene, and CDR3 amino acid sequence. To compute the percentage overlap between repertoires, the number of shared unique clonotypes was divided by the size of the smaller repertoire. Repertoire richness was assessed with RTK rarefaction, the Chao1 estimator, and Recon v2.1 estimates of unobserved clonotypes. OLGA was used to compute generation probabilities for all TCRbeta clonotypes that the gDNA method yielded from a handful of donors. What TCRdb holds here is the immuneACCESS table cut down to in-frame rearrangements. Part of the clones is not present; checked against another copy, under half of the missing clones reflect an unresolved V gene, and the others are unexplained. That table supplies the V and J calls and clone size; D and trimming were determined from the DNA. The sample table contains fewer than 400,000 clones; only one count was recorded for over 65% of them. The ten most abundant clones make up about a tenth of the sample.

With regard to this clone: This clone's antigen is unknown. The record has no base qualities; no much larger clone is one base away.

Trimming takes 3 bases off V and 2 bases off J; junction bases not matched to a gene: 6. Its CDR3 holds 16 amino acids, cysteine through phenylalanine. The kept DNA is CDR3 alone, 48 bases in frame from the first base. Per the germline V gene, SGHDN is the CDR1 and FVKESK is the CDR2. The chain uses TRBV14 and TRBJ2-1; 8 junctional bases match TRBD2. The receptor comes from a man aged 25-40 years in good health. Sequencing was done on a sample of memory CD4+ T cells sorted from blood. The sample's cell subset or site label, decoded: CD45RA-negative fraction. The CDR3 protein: CASSHWAGGTYNEQFF. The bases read TGTGCCAGCAGCCACTGGGCGGGAGGCACCTACAATGAGCAGTTCTTC.